Following are 22 T cell receptor beta chains from one sample sequenced in a study of Ad26.COV2.S vaccination and SARS-CoV-2 variants. Assay used: immunoSEQ multiplex PCR; TCRdb lists only in-frame clones, some missing. Here the sample spans about 400,000 clones, 83% being singletons. Treatment in this sample: about 20 received Ad26.COV2.S at low or high dose, single or two shots; 5 received placebo; per-sample allocation not given. Sample collection was performed on day 63 after the first vaccine or placebo injection. The specimen was peripheral blood, collected in a trial of Ad26.COV2.S vaccine versus placebo. These receptors were collected from a person aged 18 to 65 who received the Ad26.COV2.S COVID-19 vaccine or a placebo.

The J gene is TRBJ2-1, the V gene TRBV7-9; D is uncertain. Trimming pared 8 bases from V and 3 bases from J, leaving 11 bases between. Germline-derived CDR1 and CDR2 are SEHNR and FQNEAQ (reference sequence). The CDR3 has 13 residues. The CDR3 sequence: CASGRSSYNEQFF. The CDR3 region has the DNA TGTGCCAGCGGCAGGTCTAGCTACAATGAGCAGTTCTTC.

This chain links TRBV19 with TRBJ2-3; the D is unclear. V lost 5 bases to trimming and J lost 0 bases, with 9 bases between them. CDR3 length equals 14 residues. Germline-derived CDR1 and CDR2 are LNHDA and SQIVND (reference sequence). The CDR3 nucleotides are TGTGCCAGTAGTGGACGGATTAGCACAGATACGCAGTATTTT. Residues: CASSGRISTDTQYF.

This clone showed up just a few times. The rearrangement joins TRBV30 to TRBJ2-7; D is ambiguous. Trimming pared 1 base from V and 0 bases from J, leaving 4 bases between. The CDR3 length is 12 residues. The germline CDR1 and CDR2 sequences are GTSNPN and SVGIG (reference sequence). The CDR3 reads CAWSAPSYEQYF. The CDR3 nucleotides are TGTGCCTGGAGTGCTCCCTCCTACGAGCAGTACTTC.

The rearrangement links TRBV25-1 to TRBJ1-1; D is unresolved. This CDR3 is 16 amino acids long. In germline, CDR1 is MGHDK, CDR2 SYGVNS. With 3 bases removed from V and 4 bases from J, the gap between germline ends came to 18 bases. The CDR3 loop is CASSDRRSGLGTEAFF. CDR3 coding DNA: TGTGCCAGCAGTGATAGGAGGAGCGGGTTGGGCACTGAAGCTTTCTTT.

V usage is TRBV19 and J usage is TRBJ2-1, with 7 bases matching TRBD2. This CDR3 region has 15 residues. V trimming: 6 bases; J trimming: 1 base; junction bases outside the gene matches: 6. Germline values: CDR1 LNHDA, CDR2 SQIVND (reference sequence). The CDR3 DNA follows: TGTGCCAGTAGACCAGCGGGGAGGTCCTACAATGAGCAGTTCTTC. It codes for CASRPAGRSYNEQFF.

This chain joins TRBV4-1 and TRBJ2-1; 7 bases match TRBD1. V was clipped by 1 base and J by 8 bases; unmatched bases: 5. Germline values: CDR1 MGHRA, CDR2 YSYEKL. The CDR3 consists of 14 residues. The CDR3 bases are TGCGCCAGCAGCCAAGCTACAGGGGAGTATGAGCAGTTCTTC. Amino acids: CASSQATGEYEQFF.

The chain combines TRBV6-6 with TRBJ1-1; a weak D match, TRBD1 (5 bases). Trimming removed 6 bases from V and 1 base from J, with 9 bases in between. The CDR3 has 13 residues. CDR1 and CDR2 (germline): MNHNY, SVGAGI (reference sequence). CDR3 in DNA: TGTGCCAGCAGGCGCGGGGGGAACACTGAAGCTTTCTTT. Amino acids: CASRRGGNTEAFF.

This sequence joins TRBV5-6 and TRBJ1-5, with 9 bases lining up with TRBD1. The germline V gene has CDR1 SGHDT and CDR2 YYEEEE. The junction had 9 bases not matched to a gene; V was cut back by 2 bases and J by 6 bases. This CDR3 contains 16 residues. Here the CDR3 reads CASSFSGQGYAQPQHF. In DNA, the CDR3 is TGTGCCAGCAGCTTCTCCGGACAGGGGTACGCTCAGCCCCAGCATTTT.

As concerns this clone: Different DNA sequences within this sample yield the same CDR3. The chain couples TRBV19 to TRBJ2-7; D not resolved. Germline CDR1 reads LNHDA; CDR2 reads SQIVND (reference sequence). Deletions cut 1 base from V and 4 bases from J, with 2 bases between. This CDR3 has 11 amino acids. CDR3 sequence reads: CASSIGYEQYF. The CDR3 region has the DNA TGTGCCAGTAGTATAGGTTACGAGCAGTACTTC.

This chain joins TRBV5-6 and TRBJ2-7; perhaps TRBD1 as D (6 bases). The CDR3 has 13 residues. V was shortened by 5 bases and J by 0 bases, with 9 bases between the two germline ends. The germline V gene has CDR1 SGHDT and CDR2 YYEEEE. CDR3 region: CASRQGFSYEQYF. The CDR3 DNA sequence: TGTGCCAGCAGACAGGGCTTCTCCTACGAGCAGTACTTC.

This clone occurred a few times. V and J are TRBV11-2 and TRBJ1-2; no clear D. Per germline, CDR1 SGHAT and CDR2 FQNNGV. V lost 6 bases and J lost 3, with 11 bases in between. The CDR3 has 13 amino acids. The CDR3 is CASSSGLYYGYTF. The DNA for the CDR3 is TGTGCCAGCAGTTCCGGACTCTACTATGGCTACACCTTC.

The genes are TRBV5-6 and TRBJ1-1; possible D gene TRBD1, 6 bases. The CDR3 extends over 15 amino acids. CDR1 is SGHDT and CDR2 is YYEEEE in the germline V gene. The V and J ends lost 3 bases and 5 bases respectively, with 17 bases between them. The CDR3 DNA reads as TGTGCCAGCAGCTCTGGCCCAGGGGCCCCAACTGAAGCTTTCTTT. Encoded protein: CASSSGPGAPTEAFF. Filled out from reference TRBV5-6 and TRBJ1-1, the complete variable domain reads DAGVTQSPTHLIKTRGQQVTLRCSPKSGHDTVSWYQQALGQGPQFIFQYYEEEERQRGNFPDRFSGHQFPNYSSELNVNALLLGDSALYLCASSSGPGAPTEAFFGQGTRLTVV.

V usage is TRBV27 and J usage is TRBJ1-2; unclear D gene. The length of the CDR3 is 13 residues. V was trimmed by 2 bases and J by 2 bases, leaving 6 bases between them. Per the germline V gene, CDR1 is MNHEY and CDR2 is SMNVEV (reference sequence). CDR3 loop: CASSLMGNYGYTF. The CDR3 DNA follows: TGTGCCAGCAGTTTAATGGGAAACTATGGCTACACCTTC.

V is TRBV6-5 and J is TRBJ2-7; TRBD2 matches 8 bases. The CDR3 totals 15 residues. V lost 1 base and J lost 0; bases outside the gene matches: 2. Germline V lookup: CDR1 MNHEY, CDR2 SVGAGI. The CDR3 DNA reads TGTGCCAGCAGTTACTTCAGCGGGAGCTCCTACGAGCAGTACTTC. Translation: CASSYFSGSSYEQYF.

The rearrangement joins TRBV7-8 to TRBJ1-1; D is unclear. The CDR3 runs 14 residues. Germline lookup yields CDR1 SGHVS and CDR2 FQNEAQ. Trimming stripped 4 bases from V and 1 base from J, with 10 bases between. The CDR3 sequence: CASSSRPANTEAFF. DNA for the CDR3: TGTGCCAGCAGCTCCCGCCCGGCGAACACTGAAGCTTTCTTT.

This chain connects TRBV5-1 to TRBJ1-1, with a tentative D call TRBD1 (5 bases). Germline V CDR1 and CDR2: SGHRS, YFSETQ. This CDR3 has 15 residues. The germline V and J ends were trimmed by 1 base and 6 bases, with 16 bases remaining between them. The CDR3 sequence: CASSLTLDGAAEAFF. CDR3 sequence (DNA): TGCGCCAGCAGCTTGACTCTTGACGGGGCAGCTGAAGCTTTCTTT.

The chain couples TRBV27 to TRBJ1-4, with 7 bases matching TRBD1. The CDR3 has 16 residues. The germline V gene encodes CDR1 MNHEY and CDR2 SMNVEV (reference sequence). Losses at the gene ends were 2 bases for V and 6 bases for J; bases not matched to a gene: 9. CDR3 nucleotides: TGTGCCAGCAGTTTAACCAGGGGGGGCGCAGATGAAAAACTGTTTTTT. Protein product: CASSLTRGGADEKLFF.

This clone was counted between two and nine times. The rearrangement links TRBV7-9 to TRBJ1-6; TRBD1 might be the D (6 bases). The V gene's germline CDR1 is SEHNR and CDR2 FQNEAQ (reference sequence). The CDR3 consists of 14 residues. V was shortened by 5 bases and J by 7 bases, with 12 bases between the two germline ends. The CDR3 DNA follows: TGTGCCAGCAGCCCACAGGGCGCGAATTCACCCCTCCACTTT. This codes for CASSPQGANSPLHF.

This chain joins TRBV15 and TRBJ2-1; D gene unclear. The CDR3 contains 15 residues. The V end lost 0 bases, the J end lost 7 bases, and 13 bases lay between the germline ends. Germline values: CDR1 LNHNV, CDR2 YYDKDF (reference sequence). The CDR3 DNA sequence: TGTGCCACCAGCAGAGAGGGCGGTTTTGGGAATGAGCAGTTCTTC. It translates to CATSREGGFGNEQFF.

The chain has TRBV9 and TRBJ1-2; 12 bases are a match to TRBD1. The CDR3 is made up of 16 amino acids. The germline CDR1 and CDR2 sequences are SGDLS and YYNGEE. The junction had 7 bases not matched to a gene; V was cut back by 3 bases and J by 4 bases. CDR3 sequence (DNA): TGTGCCAGCAGCGGTACCGGGACAGGGGGCCTCTATGGCTACACCTTC. Protein sequence: CASSGTGTGGLYGYTF. The full variable domain, in which reference TRBV9 and TRBJ1-2 provide the parts outside the CDR3, is DSGVTQTPKHLITATGQRVTLRCSPRSGDLSVYWYQQSLDQGLQFLIQYYNGEERAKGNILERFSAQQFPDLHSELNLSSLELGDSALYFCASSGTGTGGLYGYTFGSGTRLTVV.

The chain combines TRBV5-1 with TRBJ1-2; the match to TRBD1 covers 7 bases. The CDR3 is 14 residues long. Germline values: CDR1 SGHRS, CDR2 YFSETQ. V gave up 2 bases and J gave up 3 bases; unmatched junction bases: 4. CDR3 protein: CASSFQGTDYGYTF. CDR3 bases: TGCGCCAGCAGCTTCCAGGGGACAGACTATGGCTACACCTTC. Together with reference TRBV5-1 and TRBJ1-2, the CDR3 gives the full variable domain: KAGVTQTPRYLIKTRGQQVTLSCSPISGHRSVSWYQQTPGQGLQFLFEYFSETQRNKGNFPGRFSGRQFSNSRSEMNVSTLELGDSALYLCASSFQGTDYGYTFGSGTRLTVV.

This chain uses TRBV7-8 with TRBJ1-5; D not certain. The germline V gene encodes CDR1 SGHVS and CDR2 FQNEAQ. V dropped 1 base and J dropped 0 bases, with 13 bases sitting between them. This CDR3 comprises 17 residues. The CDR3 sequence is CASSLVGPWASNQPQHF. DNA for the CDR3: TGTGCCAGCAGCTTAGTCGGGCCCTGGGCTAGCAATCAGCCCCAGCATTTT.